The text below deals with one TCR beta chain. Its antigen is currently unknown. Assay used: immunoSEQ multiplex PCR; TCRdb lists only in-frame clones, some missing. The table lists 45,000 to 50,000 clones, nearly 95% of them singletons. The source of the sample is a study of graft-versus-host responses after intestinal transplantation. Study-wide results and caveats: Subjects displaying graft-donor T cell macrochimerism possessed elevated graft-versus-host to host-versus-graft clonal ratios inside allografts.

The CDR3 length is 14 residues. J lost 4 bases, V lost 9 bases, and 12 bases had no gene match. From germline, CDR1 is SNHLY and CDR2 FYNNEI. The source was unstimulated CD4+ T cells sorted from spleen or lymph node cells, collected before transplant. This chain links TRBV2 with TRBJ2-7; 7 positions agree with TRBD1. This receptor was identified in a human donor who was the organ donor for an intestinal transplant. CDR3: CASNRQGSSYEQYF. CDR3 in DNA: TGTGCCAGTAATAGACAGGGTTCATCATACGAGCAGTACTTC. The full variable domain, its missing parts supplied by reference TRBV2 and TRBJ2-7, is EPEVTQTPSHQVTQMGQEVILRCVPISNHLYFYWYRQILGQKVEFLVSFYNNEISEKSEIFDDQFSVERPDGSNFTLKIRSTKLEDSAMYFCASNRQGSSYEQYFGPGTRLTVT.